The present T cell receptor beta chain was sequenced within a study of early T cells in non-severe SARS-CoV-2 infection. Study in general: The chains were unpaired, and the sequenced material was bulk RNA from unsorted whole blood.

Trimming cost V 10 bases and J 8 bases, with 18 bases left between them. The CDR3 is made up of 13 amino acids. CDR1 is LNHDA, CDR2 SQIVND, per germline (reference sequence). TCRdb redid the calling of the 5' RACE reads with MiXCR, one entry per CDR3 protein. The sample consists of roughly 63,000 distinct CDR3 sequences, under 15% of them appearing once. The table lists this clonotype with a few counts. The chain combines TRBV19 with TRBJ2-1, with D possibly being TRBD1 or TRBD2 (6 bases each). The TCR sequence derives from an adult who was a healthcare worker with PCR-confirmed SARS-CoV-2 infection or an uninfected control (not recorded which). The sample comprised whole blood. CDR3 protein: CATRRGVLDEQFF. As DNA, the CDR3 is TGTGCCACCAGAAGGGGGGTCCTGGATGAGCAGTTCTTC.